A single sample gave rise to the 21 T cell receptor beta chains below, sequenced in a study of T cell responses to AZD1222 COVID-19 vaccine. Only in-frame clones appear in the TCRdb table, and some are missing; sequencing was by immunoSEQ multiplex PCR. This sample has around 180,000 clones, with about 86% found just once. Sequencing was performed on peripheral blood, taken on day 0 of AZD1222 vaccination. These receptor sequences come from an adult in good health.

This chain links TRBV7-6 with TRBJ1-1; D may be TRBD1 (6 bases). Germline V gives CDR1 SGHVS, CDR2 FNYEAQ. V lost 5 bases and J 4 bases, leaving 11 bases between the germline ends. The CDR3 has 13 residues. CDR3 DNA: TGTGCCAGCAGCCGCAGCAGGGGCACTGAAGCTTTCTTT. Its protein is CASSRSRGTEAFF.

The chain employs TRBV7-6 and TRBJ2-7; D perhaps matches TRBD2 (5 bases). The V end lost 1 base, the J end lost 2 bases, and 6 bases lay between the germline ends. The CDR3 has 13 residues. From germline, CDR1 is SGHVS and CDR2 FNYEAQ. The CDR3 loop reads CASSLGETYEQYF. The CDR3 DNA reads TGTGCCAGCAGCTTAGGGGAGACCTACGAGCAGTACTTC.

This rearrangement joins TRBV4-2 to TRBJ1-4, with no clear D. V lost 4 bases and J 5 bases, leaving 5 bases between the germline ends. CDR1 and CDR2 (germline): LGHNA, YNFKEQ. This CDR3 region has 12 residues. For the CDR3, the DNA is TGTGCCAGCAGCCGCCGAAATGAAAAACTGTTTTTT. Translated: CASSRRNEKLFF.

The chain combines TRBV4-3 with TRBJ2-7, with no clear D. The V end lost 1 base, the J end lost 0 bases, and 13 bases lay between the germline ends. The germline V gene encodes CDR1 LGHNA and CDR2 YSLEER. This CDR3 has 16 amino acids. The CDR3: CASSQVPGPSSYEQYF. The CDR3 DNA sequence: TGCGCCAGCAGCCAAGTACCGGGTCCATCCTCCTACGAGCAGTACTTC.

The chain joins TRBV2 to TRBJ1-1; possible D gene TRBD1, 5 bases. The CDR3 totals 15 residues. CDR1 is SNHLY and CDR2 is FYNNEI in the germline V gene. V lost 5 bases to trimming and J lost 11 bases, with 24 bases between them. CDR3 bases: TGTGCCAGCAGTCCCAGTTTCCGGGACGGACAATGGGCTTTCTTT. Translating it yields CASSPSFRDGQWAFF.

The rearrangement links TRBV7-2 to TRBJ2-3; the match to TRBD2 covers 11 bases. The V segment lost 5 bases and the J segment 2 bases; nucleotides outside the gene matches: 6. The CDR3 has 16 amino acids. Germline V gene sequence: CDR1 SGHTA, CDR2 FQGNSA. CDR3 in DNA: TGTGCCAGCAGCCCCCATAGCGGGGGGGCCACAGATACGCAGTATTTT. Residues: CASSPHSGGATDTQYF.

This chain links TRBV19 with TRBJ2-7; 8 bases agree with TRBD2. CDR1 and CDR2 from the germline V gene are LNHDA and SQIVND (reference sequence). The CDR3 totals 13 residues. V shed 7 bases, J shed 6 bases, and the junction held 8 bases outside the gene matches. CDR3 amino acids: CASIPTGGSEQYF. CDR3 bases: TGTGCCAGTATCCCGACGGGGGGGTCCGAGCAGTACTTC.

The gene calls are TRBV18 and TRBJ1-2; no clear D gene. CDR3 size: 15 residues. Germline-derived CDR1 and CDR2 are KGHSH and LQKENI. With 2 bases removed from V and 5 bases from J, the gap between germline ends came to 15 bases. The CDR3 spells CASSPTAEGFYGYTF. The CDR3 coding sequence is TGTGCCAGCTCACCAACGGCGGAGGGCTTTTATGGCTACACCTTC.

This CDR3 is CASGPGTGGEKLFF. The CDR3 nucleotides are TGTGCTAGTGGCCCTGGGACAGGGGGGGAAAAACTGTTTTTT. The chain carries TRBV12-5 and TRBJ1-4, with 11 bases aligning to TRBD1. V lost 6 bases to trimming and J lost 8 bases; unmatched junction nucleotides: 5. CDR3 size: 14 residues. CDR1 is LGHNT and CDR2 is FRNRAP in the germline V gene.

Written as DNA, the CDR3 is TGCGCCAGCAGCCAAGTGGAGGGATGGGAGACCCAGTACTTC. Translated, it gives CASSQVEGWETQYF. The chain employs TRBV4-1 and TRBJ2-5, with D tentatively TRBD2 (6 bases). CDR3 length: 14 amino acids. The V end was cut by 1 base, the J end by 5 bases, with 11 bases between. Germline loops: CDR1 MGHRA, CDR2 YSYEKL.

The chain has TRBV28 and TRBJ2-7; 12 nucleotides agree with TRBD2. CDR1 is MDHEN, CDR2 SYDVKM, per germline. The ends lost 5 bases at V and 6 bases at J; junction bases unmatched: 20. This CDR3 comprises 19 residues. The CDR3 bases are TGTGCCAGCAGTCGGGCTAGCGGGGGGGCTGAGTATTCGATCGCCGAGCAGTACTTC. Residues: CASSRASGGAEYSIAEQYF.

The chain couples TRBV30 to TRBJ2-3; 7 bases match TRBD1. The CDR3 loop spans 13 amino acids. The V and J ends lost 8 bases and 0 bases, in that order; junction bases with no gene match: 5. CDR1 GTSNPN and CDR2 SVGIG come from the germline V gene (reference sequence). This chain's CDR3 is CASHRGSTDTQYF. CDR3 in DNA: TGTGCCAGCCACAGGGGAAGCACAGATACGCAGTATTTT.

The CDR3 coding sequence is TGTGCCAGTAGTACGCCGTCAGGGGCGAAAGAGACCCAGTACTTC. It translates to CASSTPSGAKETQYF. The chain combines TRBV19 with TRBJ2-5; TRBD1 is a possible D gene (6 bases). Germline V CDR1 and CDR2: LNHDA, SQIVND (reference sequence). V shed 4 bases and J shed 3 bases, with 15 bases lying between them. This CDR3 contains 15 residues. The full variable domain, completed using reference TRBV19 and TRBJ2-5, is DGGITQSPKYLFRKEGQNVTLSCEQNLNHDAMYWYRQDPGQGLRLIYYSQIVNDFQKGDIAEGYSVSREKKESFPLTVTSAQKNPTAFYLCASSTPSGAKETQYFGPGTRLLVL.

The chain employs TRBV11-3 and TRBJ2-5, with 8 bases matching TRBD2. The trim removed 2 bases at V and 0 bases at J, leaving 5 bases unmatched. CDR1 is SGHNT, CDR2 YENEEA, per germline. CDR3 size: 16 residues. The DNA of the CDR3 is TGTGCCAGCAGCTTATTCGGGGGGGCAGACCAAGAGACCCAGTACTTC. Protein: CASSLFGGADQETQYF. The full variable domain, its missing parts supplied by reference TRBV11-3 and TRBJ2-5, is EAGVVQSPRYKIIEKKQPVAFWCNPISGHNTLYWYLQNLGQGPELLIRYENEEAVDDSQLPKDRFSAERLKGVDSTLKIQPAELGDSAVYLCASSLFGGADQETQYFGPGTRLLVL.

The V and J genes are TRBV5-1 and TRBJ2-2, with TRBD1 matching over 8 bases. V shed 5 bases and J 8 bases; nucleotides not matched to a gene: 5. This CDR3 contains 13 residues. Looked up from germline, CDR1 is SGHRS and CDR2 is YFSETQ. In DNA, the CDR3 is TGCGCCAGCAGTCTTCAGGGGGCAGGGGAGCTGTTTTTT. This encodes CASSLQGAGELFF.

The chain combines TRBV2 with TRBJ1-3; D not resolved. The CDR3 has 14 residues. The V gene lost 2 bases and the J gene lost 1 base, with 6 bases spanning the gap. Germline V gives CDR1 SNHLY, CDR2 FYNNEI. CDR3 sequence (DNA): TGTGCCAGCAGTGAACAGACATCTGGAAACACCATATATTTT. As protein: CASSEQTSGNTIYF.

The CDR3, as DNA: TGTGCCAGCAGCCAAGACAGGGGAAGAGGCTACACCTTC. Encoded protein: CASSQDRGRGYTF. This rearrangement joins TRBV3-1 (or the pseudogene TRBV3-2) to TRBJ1-2; maybe TRBD1 (6 bases). V lost 0 bases to trimming and J lost 8 bases, with 10 bases between them. Germline assignment: CDR1 LGHDT and CDR2 YNNKEL (reference sequence). This CDR3 is built from 13 residues.

This clone appeared a single time. The rearrangement joins TRBV6-2 or TRBV6-3 to TRBJ1-1; no definite D call. Germline values: CDR1 MNHEY, CDR2 SVGEGT. With 4 bases removed from V and 1 base from J, the gap between germline ends came to 7 bases. The CDR3 spans 13 residues. The CDR3 loop is CASSWEGNTEAFF. In nucleotides, the CDR3 is TGTGCCAGCAGTTGGGAGGGGAACACTGAAGCTTTCTTT.

The rearrangement joins TRBV7-2 to TRBJ2-7, with 7 bases fitting TRBD1. V trimming: 0 bases; J trimming: 6 bases; junction bases outside the gene matches: 5. CDR1 SGHTA and CDR2 FQGNSA come from the germline V gene. This CDR3 region has 14 residues. The CDR3 DNA reads as TGTGCCAGCAGCTTAGCCCTTGGACAGGTCGAGCAGTACTTC. Its protein is CASSLALGQVEQYF.

The genes are TRBV7-9 and TRBJ2-7, with TRBD1 identical over 8 bases. The V segment lost 5 bases and the J segment 6 bases; nucleotides outside the gene matches: 3. Germline values: CDR1 SEHNR, CDR2 FQNEAQ (reference sequence). This CDR3 spans 12 amino acids. CDR3 loop: CASSDRGFEQYF. CDR3 nucleotide sequence: TGTGCCAGCAGCGACAGGGGTTTCGAGCAGTACTTC.

This clone was picked up one time. The chain links TRBV5-1 to TRBJ2-5, with 10 bases that match TRBD2. The ends lost 4 bases at V and 5 bases at J; junction bases unmatched: 14. Germline loops: CDR1 SGHRS, CDR2 YFSETQ. CDR3 length: 17 residues. The CDR3 region has the DNA TGCGCCAGCAGCCTAGGACTAGCGGCCACTTTAGGGGAGACCCAGTACTTC. Protein sequence: CASSLGLAATLGETQYF.